These T cell receptor beta chains were read from a single sample in a study of blood T cell repertoires in COVID-19. Profiled with immunoSEQ multiplex PCR; TCRdb holds only in-frame clones, not every one. The sample has 35,000 to 40,000 clones, about three quarters seen once; the top ten hold about 10%. Sequencing input: peripheral blood. The receptors originated from a man in his 70s with COVID-19, enrolled during active disease. CDR3s include the opening cysteine and the closing phenylalanine or tryptophan. Fields, in order: clone size, J gene, V gene, D gene, CDR3 protein, CDR3 DNA. D genes are given only for firm matches. Size values are once, few and many counts, or a class for expanded clones, and some rows have none.

clone_size: -
j_call: TRBJ2-3
v_call: TRBV7-3
d_call: TRBD2
cdr3_aa: CASSPSGGHFNTQYF
cdr3_nt: TGTGCCAGTTCACCCAGCGGGGGCCACTTCAATACGCAGTATTTT

clone_size: -
j_call: TRBJ2-4
v_call: TRBV5-1
d_call: TRBD2
cdr3_aa: CASSIPAGGPKNIQYF
cdr3_nt: TGCGCCAGCAGCATCCCAGCGGGAGGGCCCAAAAACATTCAGTACTTC

clone_size: -
j_call: TRBJ1-2
v_call: TRBV19
d_call: -
cdr3_aa: CASTGGYPRYSYGYTF
cdr3_nt: TGTGCCAGTACCGGGGGGTATCCACGATACTCTTATGGCTACACCTTC

clone_size: -
j_call: TRBJ2-1
v_call: TRBV18
d_call: -
cdr3_aa: CASSPRSDEQFF
cdr3_nt: TGTGCCAGCTCACCCCGATCAGATGAGCAGTTCTTC

clone_size: -
j_call: TRBJ1-5
v_call: TRBV6-5
d_call: -
cdr3_aa: CASRDRSSNQPQHF
cdr3_nt: TGTGCCAGCAGGGACAGATCAAGCAATCAGCCCCAGCATTTT

clone_size: once
j_call: TRBJ1-6
v_call: TRBV9
d_call: TRBD1
cdr3_aa: CASSPEGGQGNSPLHF
cdr3_nt: TGTGCCAGCAGCCCGGAGGGGGGACAGGGAAATTCACCCCTCCACTTT

clone_size: -
j_call: TRBJ1-2
v_call: TRBV27
d_call: TRBD1
cdr3_aa: CASQPTLGTDGYTF
cdr3_nt: TGTGCCAGCCAACCCACCCTCGGGACAGATGGCTACACCTTC

clone_size: -
j_call: TRBJ2-3
v_call: TRBV19
d_call: -
cdr3_aa: CASSIVADFSTDTQYF
cdr3_nt: TGTGCCAGTAGTATAGTGGCGGACTTCAGCACAGATACGCAGTATTTT

clone_size: once
j_call: TRBJ2-3
v_call: TRBV9
d_call: TRBD2
cdr3_aa: CASGEGTVSGPQYF
cdr3_nt: TGTGCCAGCGGGGAGGGTACGGTGTCAGGTCCGCAGTATTTT

clone_size: -
j_call: TRBJ1-1
v_call: TRBV5-5
d_call: -
cdr3_aa: CASSLNRGNTEAFF
cdr3_nt: TGTGCCAGCAGCTTGAACCGCGGCAACACTGAAGCTTTCTTT

clone_size: -
j_call: TRBJ2-2
v_call: TRBV24-1
d_call: -
cdr3_aa: CATRGGSNTGELFF
cdr3_nt: TGTGCCACCCGAGGCGGCTCGAACACCGGGGAGCTGTTTTTT

clone_size: -
j_call: TRBJ1-2
v_call: TRBV5-1
d_call: -
cdr3_aa: CASSLSGFYGYTF
cdr3_nt: TGCGCCAGCAGCTTGTCAGGGTTTTATGGCTACACCTTC

clone_size: -
j_call: TRBJ1-1
v_call: TRBV7-2
d_call: -
cdr3_aa: CASSLGYGHHGTEAFF
cdr3_nt: TGTGCCAGCAGCTTAGGTTACGGACACCACGGGACTGAAGCTTTCTTT

clone_size: -
j_call: TRBJ2-2
v_call: TRBV30
d_call: TRBD1
cdr3_aa: CAWIGQGMVYTGELFF
cdr3_nt: TGTGCCTGGATCGGACAGGGGATGGTCTACACCGGGGAGCTGTTTTTT

clone_size: -
j_call: TRBJ1-3
v_call: TRBV18
d_call: -
cdr3_aa: CASSPPAGAGNTIYF
cdr3_nt: TGTGCCAGCTCACCACCGGCGGGTGCTGGAAACACCATATATTTT

clone_size: -
j_call: TRBJ1-2
v_call: TRBV12-3/TRBV12-4
d_call: -
cdr3_aa: CASSLTGIYGYTF
cdr3_nt: TGTGCCAGCAGTTTAACAGGGATCTATGGCTACACCTTC

clone_size: -
j_call: TRBJ1-5
v_call: TRBV18
d_call: -
cdr3_aa: CASSPSGNSNQPQHF
cdr3_nt: TGTGCCAGCTCACCATCGGGGAATAGCAATCAGCCCCAGCATTTT

clone_size: medium-sized
j_call: TRBJ2-7
v_call: TRBV21-1
d_call: -
cdr3_aa: CASSKWEDEQYF
cdr3_nt: TGTGCCAGCAGCAAATGGGAGGACGAGCAGTACTTC

clone_size: few
j_call: TRBJ1-1
v_call: TRBV29-1
d_call: -
cdr3_aa: CSVPRGNTEAFF
cdr3_nt: TGCAGCGTTCCGAGAGGGAACACTGAAGCTTTCTTT

clone_size: -
j_call: TRBJ1-1
v_call: TRBV3-1/TRBV3-2
d_call: TRBD1
cdr3_aa: CASSQVQGAYTEAFF
cdr3_nt: TGTGCCAGCAGCCAGGTACAGGGGGCATATACTGAAGCTTTCTTT

clone_size: few
j_call: TRBJ1-2
v_call: TRBV7-9
d_call: -
cdr3_aa: CASSLRGSDYGYTF
cdr3_nt: TGTGCCAGCAGCTTAAGGGGATCGGACTATGGCTACACCTTC

clone_size: medium-sized
j_call: TRBJ1-3
v_call: TRBV7-3
d_call: -
cdr3_aa: CASSLDMGNTIYF
cdr3_nt: TGTGCCAGCAGCCTGGACATGGGAAACACCATATATTTT

clone_size: -
j_call: TRBJ1-6
v_call: TRBV4-3
d_call: -
cdr3_aa: CASSQDPDSSYNSPLHF
cdr3_nt: TGCGCCAGCAGCCAAGACCCAGACAGCTCCTATAATTCACCCCTCCACTTT

clone_size: -
j_call: TRBJ2-7
v_call: TRBV5-6
d_call: TRBD2
cdr3_aa: CASSLGTSGEQYF
cdr3_nt: TGTGCCAGCAGCTTAGGGACTAGCGGGGAGCAGTACTTC

clone_size: -
j_call: TRBJ2-1
v_call: TRBV7-2
d_call: -
cdr3_aa: CASSLAASSYNEQFF
cdr3_nt: TGTGCCAGCAGCTTAGCGGCTAGCTCCTACAATGAGCAGTTCTTC

clone_size: -
j_call: TRBJ2-5
v_call: TRBV7-2
d_call: TRBD2
cdr3_aa: CASSLGAGAVRETQYF
cdr3_nt: TGTGCCAGCAGCTTGGGAGCGGGGGCGGTCCGAGAGACCCAGTACTTC

clone_size: medium-sized
j_call: TRBJ2-2
v_call: TRBV10-3
d_call: -
cdr3_aa: CAINMKDNVGELFF
cdr3_nt: TGTGCCATTAACATGAAGGACAACGTCGGGGAGCTGTTTTTT

clone_size: few
j_call: TRBJ1-3
v_call: TRBV27
d_call: -
cdr3_aa: CASRPAGLTRGNTIYF
cdr3_nt: TGTGCCAGCAGGCCGGCAGGACTTACAAGGGGAAACACCATATATTTT

clone_size: few
j_call: TRBJ2-2
v_call: TRBV21-1
d_call: -
cdr3_aa: CARTGEDTGELFF
cdr3_nt: TGTGCCAGGACAGGGGAGGACACCGGGGAGCTGTTTTTT

clone_size: few
j_call: TRBJ1-1
v_call: TRBV30
d_call: TRBD1
cdr3_aa: CAWVGQVVAEAFF
cdr3_nt: TGTGCCTGGGTCGGACAGGTGGTGGCTGAAGCTTTCTTT

clone_size: -
j_call: TRBJ2-7
v_call: TRBV5-4
d_call: -
cdr3_aa: CASSQDSGSYEQYF
cdr3_nt: TGTGCCAGCAGCCAAGATAGCGGATCCTACGAGCAGTACTTC

clone_size: -
j_call: TRBJ2-7
v_call: TRBV27
d_call: TRBD2
cdr3_aa: CASSLPGLAGEQYF
cdr3_nt: TGTGCCAGCAGTCTCCCGGGACTAGCGGGAGAGCAGTACTTC

clone_size: -
j_call: TRBJ2-7
v_call: TRBV11-1
d_call: TRBD1
cdr3_aa: CASSKTGPTEQYF
cdr3_nt: TGTGCCAGCAGCAAGACAGGGCCTACGGAGCAGTACTTC

clone_size: few
j_call: TRBJ2-2
v_call: TRBV11-2
d_call: -
cdr3_aa: CASTLSGGELFF
cdr3_nt: TGTGCCAGCACCCTCTCCGGCGGGGAGCTGTTTTTT